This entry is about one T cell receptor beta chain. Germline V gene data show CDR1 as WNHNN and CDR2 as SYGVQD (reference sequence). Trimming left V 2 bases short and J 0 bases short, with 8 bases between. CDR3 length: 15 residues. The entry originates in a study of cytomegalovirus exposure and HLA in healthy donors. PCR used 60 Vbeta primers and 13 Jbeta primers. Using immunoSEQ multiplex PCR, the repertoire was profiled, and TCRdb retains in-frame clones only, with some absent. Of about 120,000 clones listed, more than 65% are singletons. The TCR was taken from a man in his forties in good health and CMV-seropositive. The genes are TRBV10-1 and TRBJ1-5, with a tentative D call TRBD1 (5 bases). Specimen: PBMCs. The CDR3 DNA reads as TGCGCCAGCAGTGAGAGGGGACTTAGCAATCAGCCCCAGCATTTT. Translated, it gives CASSERGLSNQPQHF.